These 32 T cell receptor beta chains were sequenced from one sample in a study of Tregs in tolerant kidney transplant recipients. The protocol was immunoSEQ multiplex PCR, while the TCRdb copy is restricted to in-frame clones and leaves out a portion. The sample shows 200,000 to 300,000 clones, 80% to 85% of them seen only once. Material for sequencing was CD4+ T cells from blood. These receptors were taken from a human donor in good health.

The CDR3 sequence: CSVEDPRTGGYEQYF. The CDR3 nucleotides read TGCAGCGTTGAAGATCCGCGGACAGGGGGTTACGAGCAGTACTTC. The rearrangement joins TRBV29-1 to TRBJ2-7, with 10 bases identical to TRBD1. From germline, CDR1 is SQVTM and CDR2 ANQGSEA. The CDR3 has 15 amino acids. With 0 bases clipped from V and 4 bases from J, the junction kept 6 bases outside the gene matches.

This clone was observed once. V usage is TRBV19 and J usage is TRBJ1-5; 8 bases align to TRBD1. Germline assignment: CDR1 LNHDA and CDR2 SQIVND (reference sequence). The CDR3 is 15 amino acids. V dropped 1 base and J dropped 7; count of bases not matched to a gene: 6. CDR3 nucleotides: TGTGCCAGTAGTATAGGGCAGGGGGCAGGACAGCCCCAGCATTTT. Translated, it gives CASSIGQGAGQPQHF.

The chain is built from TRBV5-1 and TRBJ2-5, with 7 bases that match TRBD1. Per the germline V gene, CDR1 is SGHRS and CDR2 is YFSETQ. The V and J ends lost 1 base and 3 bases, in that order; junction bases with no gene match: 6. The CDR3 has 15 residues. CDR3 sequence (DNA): TGCGCCAGCAGCTTGTTCGGGACAGAAGAAGAGACCCAGTACTTC. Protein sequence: CASSLFGTEEETQYF.

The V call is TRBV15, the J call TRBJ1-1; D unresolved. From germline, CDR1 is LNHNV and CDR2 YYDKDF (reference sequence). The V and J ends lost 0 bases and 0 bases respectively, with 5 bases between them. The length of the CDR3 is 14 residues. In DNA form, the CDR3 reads TGTGCCACCAGCAGAGACGACGTGAACACTGAAGCTTTCTTT. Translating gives CATSRDDVNTEAFF.

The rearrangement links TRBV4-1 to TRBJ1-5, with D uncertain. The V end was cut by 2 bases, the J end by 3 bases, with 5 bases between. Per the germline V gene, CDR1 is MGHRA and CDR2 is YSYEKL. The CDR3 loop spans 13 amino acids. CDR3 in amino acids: CASSQQVNQPQHF. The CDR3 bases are TGCGCCAGCAGCCAACAGGTCAATCAGCCCCAGCATTTT.

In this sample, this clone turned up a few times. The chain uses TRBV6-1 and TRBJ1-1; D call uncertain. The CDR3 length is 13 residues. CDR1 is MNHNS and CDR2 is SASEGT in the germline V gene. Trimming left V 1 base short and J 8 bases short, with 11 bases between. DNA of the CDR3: TGTGCCAGCAGTGAAGGGCCGACGGTAGAAGCTTTCTTT. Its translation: CASSEGPTVEAFF.

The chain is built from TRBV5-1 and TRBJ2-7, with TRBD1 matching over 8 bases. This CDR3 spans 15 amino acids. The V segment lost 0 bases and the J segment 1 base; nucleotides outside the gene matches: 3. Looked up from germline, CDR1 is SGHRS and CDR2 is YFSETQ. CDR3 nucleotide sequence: TGCGCCAGCAGCTTGGGGGACAGGTGGTCCTACGAGCAGTACTTC. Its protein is CASSLGDRWSYEQYF.

DNA of the CDR3: TGTGCCAGCAGTTGGTCGTGGGGGGACTATGGCTACACCTTC. Protein product: CASSWSWGDYGYTF. The chain recombines TRBV27 with TRBJ1-2; D is perhaps TRBD1 (5 bases). This CDR3 is 14 amino acids long. V was pared by 4 bases and J by 3 bases, with 12 bases between. The germline CDR1 and CDR2 sequences are MNHEY and SMNVEV (reference sequence).

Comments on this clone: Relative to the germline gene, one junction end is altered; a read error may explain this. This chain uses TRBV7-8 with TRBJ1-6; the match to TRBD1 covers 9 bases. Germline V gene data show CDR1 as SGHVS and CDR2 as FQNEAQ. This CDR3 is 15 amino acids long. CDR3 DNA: TGTGCCAGCAGCCTAGCCGGACAGGGGAATTCACCCCTCCACTTT. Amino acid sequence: CASSLAGQGNSPLHF.

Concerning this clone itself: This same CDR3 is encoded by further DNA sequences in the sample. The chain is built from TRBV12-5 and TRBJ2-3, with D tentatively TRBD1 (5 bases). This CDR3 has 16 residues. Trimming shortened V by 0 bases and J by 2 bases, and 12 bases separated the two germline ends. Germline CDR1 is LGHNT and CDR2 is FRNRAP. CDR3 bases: TGTGCTAGTGGTTTGGTAACGCAGGGATACACAGATACGCAGTATTTT. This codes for CASGLVTQGYTDTQYF.

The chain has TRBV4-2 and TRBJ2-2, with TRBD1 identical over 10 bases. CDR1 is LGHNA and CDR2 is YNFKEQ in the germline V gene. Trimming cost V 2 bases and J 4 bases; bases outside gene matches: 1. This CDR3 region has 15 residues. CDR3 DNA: TGTGCCAGCAGCCAACGACAGGGGGCCACCGGGGAGCTGTTTTTT. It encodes CASSQRQGATGELFF.

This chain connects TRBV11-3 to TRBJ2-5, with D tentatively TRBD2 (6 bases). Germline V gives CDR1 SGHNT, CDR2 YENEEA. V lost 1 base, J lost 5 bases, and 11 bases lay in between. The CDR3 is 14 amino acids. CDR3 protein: CASSLARDRETQYF. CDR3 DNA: TGTGCCAGCAGCTTAGCGCGGGATCGGGAGACCCAGTACTTC.

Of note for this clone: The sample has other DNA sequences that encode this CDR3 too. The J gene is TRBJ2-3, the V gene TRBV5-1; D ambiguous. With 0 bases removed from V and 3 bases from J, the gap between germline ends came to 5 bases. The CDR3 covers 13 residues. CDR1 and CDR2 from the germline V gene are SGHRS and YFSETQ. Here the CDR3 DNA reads TGCGCCAGCAGCTTGGGAGGAACAGATACGCAGTATTTT. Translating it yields CASSLGGTDTQYF.

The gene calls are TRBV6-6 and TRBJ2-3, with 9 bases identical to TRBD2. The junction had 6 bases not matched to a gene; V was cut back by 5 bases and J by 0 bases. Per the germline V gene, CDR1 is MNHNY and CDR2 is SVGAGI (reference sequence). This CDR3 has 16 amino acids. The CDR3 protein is CASSPRLAASTDTQYF. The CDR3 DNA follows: TGTGCCAGCAGTCCCCGACTAGCGGCTAGCACAGATACGCAGTATTTT.

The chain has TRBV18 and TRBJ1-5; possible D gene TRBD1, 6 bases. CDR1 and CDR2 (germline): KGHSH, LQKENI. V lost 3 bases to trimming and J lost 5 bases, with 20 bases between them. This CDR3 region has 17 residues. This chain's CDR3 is CASSPFQGKGLDQPQHF. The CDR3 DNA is TGTGCCAGCTCACCCTTTCAGGGGAAGGGGCTTGATCAGCCCCAGCATTTT.

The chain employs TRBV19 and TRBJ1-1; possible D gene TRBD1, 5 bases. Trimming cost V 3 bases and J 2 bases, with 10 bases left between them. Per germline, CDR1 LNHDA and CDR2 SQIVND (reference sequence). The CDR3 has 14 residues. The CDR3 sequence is CASSIFQGNTEAFF. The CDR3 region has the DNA TGTGCCAGTAGTATTTTCCAGGGCAACACTGAAGCTTTCTTT.

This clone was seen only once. The CDR3 region has the DNA TGTGCCAGCAGCGTAGCTTCGGGGGCCAGGGAGCAGTACTTC. Translating gives CASSVASGAREQYF. V is TRBV9 and J is TRBJ2-7; D is tentatively TRBD1 or TRBD2 (6 bases each). The CDR3 has 14 amino acids. From germline, CDR1 is SGDLS and CDR2 YYNGEE. Trimming left V 0 bases short and J 7 bases short, with 14 bases between.

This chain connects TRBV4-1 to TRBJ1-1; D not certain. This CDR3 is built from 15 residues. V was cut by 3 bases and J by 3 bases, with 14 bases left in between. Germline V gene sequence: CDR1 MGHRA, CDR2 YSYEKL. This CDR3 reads CASSHGSAKDTEAFF. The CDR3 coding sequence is TGCGCCAGCAGCCACGGGTCGGCTAAGGACACTGAAGCTTTCTTT.

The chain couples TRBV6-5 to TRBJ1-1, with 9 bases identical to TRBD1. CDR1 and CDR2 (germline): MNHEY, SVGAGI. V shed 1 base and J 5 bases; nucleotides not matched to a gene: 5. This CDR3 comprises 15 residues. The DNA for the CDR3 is TGTGCCAGCAGTTACTTGGACAGGGGAAGTACTGAAGCTTTCTTT. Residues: CASSYLDRGSTEAFF.

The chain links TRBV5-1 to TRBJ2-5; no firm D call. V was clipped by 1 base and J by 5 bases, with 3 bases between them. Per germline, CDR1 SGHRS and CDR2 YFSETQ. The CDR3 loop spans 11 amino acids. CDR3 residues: CASSLFETQYF. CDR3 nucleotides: TGCGCCAGCAGCTTGTTTGAGACCCAGTACTTC.

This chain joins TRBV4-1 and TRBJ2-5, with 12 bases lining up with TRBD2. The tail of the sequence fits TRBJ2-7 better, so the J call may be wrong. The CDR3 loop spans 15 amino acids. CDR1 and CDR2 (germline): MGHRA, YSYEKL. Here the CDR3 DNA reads TGCGCCAGCAGACTCGGACTAGCGGGGATCTACGAGCAGTACTTC. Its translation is CASRLGLAGIYEQYF.

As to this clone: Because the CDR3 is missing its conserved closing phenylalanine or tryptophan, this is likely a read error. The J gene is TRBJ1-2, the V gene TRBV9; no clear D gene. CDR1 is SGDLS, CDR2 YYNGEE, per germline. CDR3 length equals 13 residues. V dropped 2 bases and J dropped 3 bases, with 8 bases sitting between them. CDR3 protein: CASSVPPDYGYTI. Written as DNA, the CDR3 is TGTGCCAGCAGCGTTCCACCCGACTATGGCTACACCATC.

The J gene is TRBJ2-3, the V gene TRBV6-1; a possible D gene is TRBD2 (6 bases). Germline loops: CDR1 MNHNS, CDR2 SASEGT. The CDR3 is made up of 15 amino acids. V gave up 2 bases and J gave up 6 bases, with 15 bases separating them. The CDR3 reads CASSENRDSSDTQYF. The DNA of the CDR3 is TGTGCCAGCAGTGAAAACCGGGACTCTTCGGATACGCAGTATTTT.

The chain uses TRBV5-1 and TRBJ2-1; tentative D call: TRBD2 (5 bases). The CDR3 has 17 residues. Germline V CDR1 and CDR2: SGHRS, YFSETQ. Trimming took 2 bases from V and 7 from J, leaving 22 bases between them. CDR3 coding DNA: TGCGCCAGCAGCTTCCGCGGGTGGTCGGGGATCGGGAATGAGCAGTTCTTC. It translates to CASSFRGWSGIGNEQFF.

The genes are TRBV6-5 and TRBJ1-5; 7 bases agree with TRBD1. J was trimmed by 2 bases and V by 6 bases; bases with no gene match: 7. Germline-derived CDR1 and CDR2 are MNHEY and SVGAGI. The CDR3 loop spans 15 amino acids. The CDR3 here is CASSKTGSGNQPQHF. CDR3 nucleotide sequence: TGTGCCAGCAGCAAGACAGGGTCGGGCAATCAGCCCCAGCATTTT.

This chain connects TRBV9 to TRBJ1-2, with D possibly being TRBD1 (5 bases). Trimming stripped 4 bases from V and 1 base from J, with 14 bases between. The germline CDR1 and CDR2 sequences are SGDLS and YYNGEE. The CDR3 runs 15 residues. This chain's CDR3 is CASSPTSTVNYGYTF. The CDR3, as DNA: TGTGCCAGCAGCCCTACCTCGACAGTTAACTATGGCTACACCTTC.

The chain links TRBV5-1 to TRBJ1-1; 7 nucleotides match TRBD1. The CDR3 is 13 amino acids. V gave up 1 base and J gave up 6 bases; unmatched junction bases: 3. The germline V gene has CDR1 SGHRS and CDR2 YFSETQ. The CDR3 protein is CASSLLGTAEAFF. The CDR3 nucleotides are TGCGCCAGCAGCTTGTTGGGGACAGCTGAAGCTTTCTTT.

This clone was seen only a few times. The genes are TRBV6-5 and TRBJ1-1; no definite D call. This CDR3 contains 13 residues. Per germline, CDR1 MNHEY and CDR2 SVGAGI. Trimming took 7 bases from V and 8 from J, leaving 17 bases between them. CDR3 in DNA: TGTGCCAGCACCGCTCCCGCGTCGGAAGAAGCTTTCTTT. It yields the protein CASTAPASEEAFF.

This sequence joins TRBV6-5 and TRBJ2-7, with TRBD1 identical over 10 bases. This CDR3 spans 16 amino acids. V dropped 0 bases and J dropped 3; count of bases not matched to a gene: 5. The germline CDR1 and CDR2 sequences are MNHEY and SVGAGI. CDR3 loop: CASSYSEGQGRYEQYF. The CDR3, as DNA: TGTGCCAGCAGTTACTCGGAGGGACAGGGGCGCTACGAGCAGTACTTC.

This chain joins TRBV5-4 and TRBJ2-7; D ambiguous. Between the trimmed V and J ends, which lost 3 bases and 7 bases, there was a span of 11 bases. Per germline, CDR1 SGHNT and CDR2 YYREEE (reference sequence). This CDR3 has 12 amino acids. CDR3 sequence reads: CASSYPPKEQYF. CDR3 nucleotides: TGTGCCAGCAGCTACCCCCCTAAGGAGCAGTACTTC.

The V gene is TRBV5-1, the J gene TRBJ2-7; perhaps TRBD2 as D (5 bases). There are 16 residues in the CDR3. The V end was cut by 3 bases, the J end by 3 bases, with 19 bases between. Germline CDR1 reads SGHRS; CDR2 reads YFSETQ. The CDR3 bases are TGCGCCAGCAGCTCCGGGGATGAAGGGTACCACTACGAGCAGTACTTC. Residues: CASSSGDEGYHYEQYF.

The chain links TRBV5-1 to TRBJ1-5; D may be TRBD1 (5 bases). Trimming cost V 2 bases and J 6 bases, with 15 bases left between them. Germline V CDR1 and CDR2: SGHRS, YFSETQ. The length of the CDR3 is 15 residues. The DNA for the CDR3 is TGCGCCAGCAGCTTTCAACCAGGGCTTAGTCAGCCCCAGCATTTT. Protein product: CASSFQPGLSQPQHF.